The 9 T cell receptor beta chains in this list originate from one sample, sequenced in a study of cytomegalovirus exposure and HLA in healthy donors (dated by TCRdb to 2016 to 2017). Library preparation used the immunoSEQ multiplex PCR assay. TCRdb holds this immuneACCESS table with in-frame rearrangements only. Some clones are missing; in checked studies, unresolved V genes explain under half, and the rest has no known cause. This sample lists 130,000 to 150,000 clones; 85% to 90% were detected once. The top ten clones comprise approximately 3% of the sample. Sequenced: PBMCs. The receptors were sampled from a man aged 18 to 35 in good health and CMV-seronegative.

CDR3 loop: CASGGLPSYEQYF. The CDR3 region has the DNA TGTGCCAGCGGAGGACTACCCTCCTACGAGCAGTACTTC. The V gene is TRBV11-2, the J gene TRBJ2-7; TRBD2 is a possible D gene (6 bases). Germline values: CDR1 SGHAT, CDR2 FQNNGV. CDR3 length: 13 amino acids. The V end lost 8 bases, the J end lost 0 bases, and 11 bases lay between the germline ends. Drawing the rest from reference TRBV11-2 and TRBJ2-7, the complete variable domain is EAGVAQSPRYKIIEKRQSVAFWCNPISGHATLYWYQQILGQGPKLLIQFQNNGVVDDSQLPKDRFSAERLKGVDSTLKIQPAKLEDSAVYLCASGGLPSYEQYFGPGTRLTVT.

V and J are TRBV7-9 and TRBJ1-1; maybe TRBD1 (6 bases). There are 17 residues in the CDR3. V was cut by 0 bases and J by 3 bases, with 17 bases left in between. The germline V gene has CDR1 SEHNR and CDR2 FQNEAQ (reference sequence). The CDR3 DNA reads TGTGCCAGCAGCTTAGCCCTCGCGACAGGCAGGGACACTGAAGCTTTCTTT. Protein sequence: CASSLALATGRDTEAFF.

This clone was found once. V usage is TRBV19 and J usage is TRBJ2-7, with TRBD1 identical over 8 bases. V lost 0 bases to trimming and J lost 4 bases; unmatched junction nucleotides: 2. The germline V gene encodes CDR1 LNHDA and CDR2 SQIVND (reference sequence). There are 14 residues in the CDR3. This CDR3 is CASSIDDRGYEQYF. As DNA, the CDR3 is TGTGCCAGTAGTATAGACGACAGGGGATACGAGCAGTACTTC.

This clone was recorded at least ten times. The chain carries TRBV5-5 and TRBJ1-5; possibly TRBD1 for D (5 bases). Deletions cut 7 bases from V and 3 bases from J, with 11 bases between. Germline CDR1 and CDR2: SGHKS and YYEKEE (reference sequence). The CDR3 runs 13 residues. The CDR3 loop reads CASGDSYNQPQHF. Written as DNA, the CDR3 is TGTGCCAGCGGTGACAGTTACAATCAGCCCCAGCATTTT.

V usage is TRBV25-1 and J usage is TRBJ1-1, with a tentative D call TRBD1 (6 bases). Per the germline V gene, CDR1 is MGHDK and CDR2 is SYGVNS. CDR3 length: 12 amino acids. Trimming removed 8 bases from V and 11 bases from J, with 18 bases in between. The CDR3 DNA sequence: TGTGCCAGCGCGGACAGCTACCTGAGCGCTTTCTTT. Encoded protein: CASADSYLSAFF.

The rearrangement uses TRBV4-1 and TRBJ2-1; 12 bases fit TRBD2. The V segment lost 3 bases and the J segment 10 bases; nucleotides outside the gene matches: 10. The CDR3 runs to 16 residues. CDR1 is MGHRA, CDR2 YSYEKL, per germline. The CDR3 here is CASSQFTGTSGREQFF. The CDR3 DNA sequence: TGCGCCAGCAGCCAGTTTACCGGGACTAGCGGGCGGGAGCAGTTCTTC.

The chain recombines TRBV5-1 with TRBJ2-4; 10 positions agree with TRBD1. This CDR3 is built from 14 residues. The V gene end was trimmed by 5 bases and the J gene end by 6 bases; junction bases not matched to a gene: 5. Germline CDR1 and CDR2: SGHRS and YFSETQ. In DNA form, the CDR3 reads TGCGCCAGCAGGTGGGACAGGGGAAGAAACATTCAGTACTTC. Its translation is CASRWDRGRNIQYF.

The chain employs TRBV7-8 and TRBJ2-7; 11 bases fit TRBD1. The CDR3 totals 16 residues. V shed 0 bases, J shed 3 bases, and the junction held 4 bases outside the gene matches. Germline-derived CDR1 and CDR2 are SGHVS and FQNEAQ. Here the CDR3 reads CASSLAWDRGYYEQYF. The DNA for the CDR3 is TGTGCCAGCAGCTTAGCGTGGGACAGGGGGTACTACGAGCAGTACTTC. Using reference TRBV7-8 and TRBJ2-7 for the parts outside the CDR3, the full variable domain is GAGVSQSPRYKVAKRGQDVALRCDPISGHVSLFWYQQALGQGPEFLTYFQNEAQLDKSGLPSDRFFAERPEGSVSTLKIQRTQQEDSAVYLCASSLAWDRGYYEQYFGPGTRLTVT.

The chain uses TRBV27 and TRBJ2-7; tentatively, D is TRBD2 (6 bases). In germline, CDR1 is MNHEY, CDR2 SMNVEV (reference sequence). The V end was cut by 0 bases, the J end by 2 bases, with 11 bases between. This CDR3 has 15 amino acids. The CDR3 DNA reads as TGTGCCAGCAGTTTATCGGGACTTCTGACCTACGAGCAGTACTTC. The encoded protein is CASSLSGLLTYEQYF.